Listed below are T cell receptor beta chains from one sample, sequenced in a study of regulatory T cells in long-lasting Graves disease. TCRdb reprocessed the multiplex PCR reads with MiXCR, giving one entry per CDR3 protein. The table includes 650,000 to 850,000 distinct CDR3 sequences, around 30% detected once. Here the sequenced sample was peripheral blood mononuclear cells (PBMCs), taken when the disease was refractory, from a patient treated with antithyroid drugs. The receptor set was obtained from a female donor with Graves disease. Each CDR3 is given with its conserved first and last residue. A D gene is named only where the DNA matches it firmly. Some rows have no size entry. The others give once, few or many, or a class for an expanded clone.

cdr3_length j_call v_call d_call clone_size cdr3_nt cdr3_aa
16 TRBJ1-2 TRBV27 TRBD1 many TGTGCCAGCAGCCCTACCGGGACAGGGTACACTGTTGGCTACACCTTC CASSPTGTGYTVGYTF
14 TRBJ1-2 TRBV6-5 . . TGTGCCAGCAGTCACTCGGGATCTAACTATGGCTACACCTTC CASSHSGSNYGYTF
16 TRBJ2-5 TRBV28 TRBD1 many TGTGCCAGCAGTTTATACGGACAGGGGTGGGGGGAGACCCAGTACTTC CASSLYGQGWGETQYF
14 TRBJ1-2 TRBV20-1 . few TGCAGTGCTAGTGCCGGGGGGCCTCAATATGGCTACACCTTC CSASAGGPQYGYTF
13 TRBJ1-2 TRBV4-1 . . TGCGCCAGCAGCCGACCGAGTCAGACTGGCTACACCTTC CASSRPSQTGYTF
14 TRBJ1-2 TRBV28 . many TGTGCCAGCAGTTTAGTTCTCCATAACTATGGCTACACCTTC CASSLVLHNYGYTF
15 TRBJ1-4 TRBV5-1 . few TGCGCCAGCAGCTTGGGGGGTCCTAGTAATGAAAAACTGTTTTTT CASSLGGPSNEKLFF
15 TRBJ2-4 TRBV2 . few TGTGCCAGCAGTGAGGGGGAGATAGCCAAAAACATTCAGTACTTC CASSEGEIAKNIQYF
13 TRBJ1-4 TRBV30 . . TGTGCCTGGAGTCTTCGCGTTAATGAAAAACTGTTTTTT CAWSLRVNEKLFF
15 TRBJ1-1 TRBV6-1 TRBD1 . TGTGCCAGCAGGCCACTGACAGGGAGGATTACTGAAGCTTTCTTT CASRPLTGRITEAFF
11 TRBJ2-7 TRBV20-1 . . TGCAGTGCCCAGCTTTCTTACGAGCAGTACTTC CSAQLSYEQYF
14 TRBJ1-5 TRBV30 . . TGTGCCTGGAGTAGAGGGCACTTAAATCAGCCCCAGCATTTT CAWSRGHLNQPQHF
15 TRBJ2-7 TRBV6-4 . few TGTGCCAGCAGTGACCGATCGGGGGCGGAGGGCGAGCAGTACTTC CASSDRSGAEGEQYF
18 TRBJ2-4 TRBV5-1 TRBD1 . TGCGCCAGCAGCTTTTACAAATCGACAGGGGATGCCAAAAACATTCAGTACTTC CASSFYKSTGDAKNIQYF
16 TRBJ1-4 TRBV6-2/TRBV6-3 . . TGTGCCAGCAGTTGCTCGAGGGCCTTTGGGAATGAAAAACTGTTTTTT CASSCSRAFGNEKLFF
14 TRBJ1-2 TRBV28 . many TGTGCCAGCAGCTCCCAAGGGGGACGGCTTGGCTACACCTTC CASSSQGGRLGYTF
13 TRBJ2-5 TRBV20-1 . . TGCAGTGCTAGTATAGCGAGCCAAGAGACCCAGTACTTC CSASIASQETQYF
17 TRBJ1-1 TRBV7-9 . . TGTGCCAGCAGCTTAGACAGTTCCCTATTGGTGGTCACTGAAGCTTTCTTT CASSLDSSLLVVTEAFF
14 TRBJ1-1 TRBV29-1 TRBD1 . TGCAGCGTTGAAGATACAGGGGGCAACACTGAAGCTTTCTTT CSVEDTGGNTEAFF
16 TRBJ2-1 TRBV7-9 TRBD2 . TGTGCCAGCAGCTTAAGTGGGACTAGCGGGATCAATGAGCAGTTCTTC CASSLSGTSGINEQFF
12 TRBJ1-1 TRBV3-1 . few TGTGCCAGCAGCCAAGAGGGGGGGAAAGCTTTCTTT CASSQEGGKAFF
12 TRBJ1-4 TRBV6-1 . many TGTGCGACGGGGGACCTTAATGAAAAACTGTTTTTT CATGDLNEKLFF
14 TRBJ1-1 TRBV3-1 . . TGTGCCAGCAGCCAAGGTGGAGCTTTCACTGAAGCTTTCTTT CASSQGGAFTEAFF
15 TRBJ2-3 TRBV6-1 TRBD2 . TGTGCCAGCAGTGAACTAGCGGATGGGACAGATACGCAGTATTTT CASSELADGTDTQYF
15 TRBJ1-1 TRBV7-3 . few TGTGCCAGCAGCTTAGAGAGGGTAGGAAACACTGAAGCTTTCTTT CASSLERVGNTEAFF
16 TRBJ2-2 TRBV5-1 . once TGCGCCAGCAGCGAGAGGAGGGACAGCAACACCGGGGAGCTGTTTTTT CASSERRDSNTGELFF
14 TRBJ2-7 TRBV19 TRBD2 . TGTGCCAGTAGTGCCTCCACTAGCGGCTACGAGCAGTACTTC CASSASTSGYEQYF
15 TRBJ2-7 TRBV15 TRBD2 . TGTGCCACCAGCAGAGATTCGGGGGGGCTCTACGAGCAGTACTTC CATSRDSGGLYEQYF
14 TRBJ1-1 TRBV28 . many TGTGCCAGCAGTTTACCCGGACTTGGGGGAGAAGCTTTCTTT CASSLPGLGGEAFF
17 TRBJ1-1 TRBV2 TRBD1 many TGTGCCAGCAGTACCTTAGGACAGGGCCCCTTTGACACTGAAGCTTTCTTT CASSTLGQGPFDTEAFF
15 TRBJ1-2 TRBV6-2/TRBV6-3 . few TGTGCCAGCACCCAGTACGGGGCAGTATGGAGTGGCTACACCTTC CASTQYGAVWSGYTF
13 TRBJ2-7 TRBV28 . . TGTGCCAGCAGTCCGTTGGCCCTCTACGAGCAGTACTTC CASSPLALYEQYF
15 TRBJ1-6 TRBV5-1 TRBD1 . TGCGCCAGCAGCTCGGGACAGGGAGGTAATTCACCCCTCCACTTT CASSSGQGGNSPLHF
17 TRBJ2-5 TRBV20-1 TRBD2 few TGCAGTGCACAATCCGGAACTAGCGGGAGTTGGCAAGAGACCCAGTACTTC CSAQSGTSGSWQETQYF
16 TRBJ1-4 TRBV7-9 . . TGTGCCAGCAGCGCACTCGGGGGGGCCACAAATGAAAAACTGTTTTTT CASSALGGATNEKLFF